This T cell receptor beta chain was profiled in a study of vaccination effects on CD4 cells after COVID-19. Study information: All participants had two doses of either the BNT162b2 or mRNA-1273 vaccine. Study results and limitations: Infection- and vaccine-induced clones contracted markedly late after vaccination.

This clone was seen a single time. Its cognate antigen is unknown. The ViraFEST assay expanded antigen-specific CD4+ T cells with viral peptide pools before sequencing. Scientists isolated CD4+ T cells after an approximately 10-day culture period ended. The vaccine recipients had no prior SARS-CoV-2 infection, with negative nucleocapsid antibodies. Wells containing a few million PBMC each were cultured with roughly 10 IU/ml IL-2 and 8 to 10 ug/ml peptides. Days 3 and 7 saw half the medium replaced with IL-2 medium. Germline assignment: CDR1 LGHDT and CDR2 YNNKEL (reference sequence). CDR3 length equals 17 residues. Deletions cut 1 base from V and 2 bases from J, with 15 bases between. The data were produced by immunoSEQ multiplex PCR, yet TCRdb's version contains in-frame clones alone and is incomplete. The sample includes 20,000 to 25,000 clones, roughly 70% of them seen just once.

The sequence came from a human donor who received a COVID-19 vaccine. This specimen was CD4+ T cells from PBMCs cultured with SARS-CoV-2 spike peptides, taken before COVID-19 vaccination. This chain uses TRBV3-1 (or the pseudogene TRBV3-2) with TRBJ1-5; possibly TRBD1 for D (5 bases). The CDR3 region has the DNA TGTGCCAGCAGCCAAGCGGGGCGGGAGGGACGCAATCAGCCCCAGCATTTT. Translating gives CASSQAGREGRNQPQHF.